The entry below describes one T cell receptor beta chain. Its antigen is not known. Second-dose recipients at about 4 or about 12 weeks were treated as one pooled group. Sequenced by immunoSEQ multiplex PCR; TCRdb stores in-frame clones only, minus some. The sample contains about 83,000 clones, 85% to 95% of which appear only once. The data belong to a study of T cell responses to AZD1222 COVID-19 vaccine. Study outcomes and limitations: CD4 TCRs linked to vaccination spanned spike, dominating at 160-218 and 743-854. Baseline serostatus was positive in only five to seven AZD1222 recipients.

V lost 5 bases, J lost 4 bases, and 11 bases lay in between. This CDR3 is 13 amino acids long. CDR1 is SGHDN and CDR2 is FVKESK in the germline V gene. The source was peripheral blood, collected 28 days after the second AZD1222 dose. This sequence joins TRBV14 and TRBJ2-5; tentatively, D is TRBD2 (6 bases). This sequence was found in an adult who received the AZD1222 COVID-19 vaccine. CDR3 residues: CASSGGTRETQYF. As DNA, the CDR3 is TGTGCCAGCAGCGGCGGGACCCGAGAGACCCAGTACTTC. The full variable domain, with the rest looked up from reference TRBV14 and TRBJ2-5, is EAGVTQFPSHSVIEKGQTVTLRCDPISGHDNLYWYRRVMGKEIKFLLHFVKESKQDESGMPNNRFLAERTGGTYSTLKVQPAELEDSGVYFCASSGGTRETQYFGPGTRLLVL.